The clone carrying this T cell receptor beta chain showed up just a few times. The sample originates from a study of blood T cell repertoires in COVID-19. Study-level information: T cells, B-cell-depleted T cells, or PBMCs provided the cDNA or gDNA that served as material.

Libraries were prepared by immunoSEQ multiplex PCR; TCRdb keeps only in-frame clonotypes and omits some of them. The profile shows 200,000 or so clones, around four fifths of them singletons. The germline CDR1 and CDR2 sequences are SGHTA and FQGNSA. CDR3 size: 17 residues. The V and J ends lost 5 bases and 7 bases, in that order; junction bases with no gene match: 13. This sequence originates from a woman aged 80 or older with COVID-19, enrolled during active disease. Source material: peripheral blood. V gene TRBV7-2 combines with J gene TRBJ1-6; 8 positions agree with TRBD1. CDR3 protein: CASSLGPDRGSNSPLHF. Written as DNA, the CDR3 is TGTGCCAGCAGCCTCGGCCCTGACAGGGGAAGCAATTCACCCCTCCACTTT.